This record concerns one T cell receptor beta chain sequence. This clone has a count of ten or more. There is no known antigen for this receptor. The read ends 3 residues before the CDR3 terminus; that terminus is restored from the germline J gene. CDR1 and CDR2 are read off the germline V gene as KGHDR and SFDVKD. Counted from cysteine to phenylalanine, this CDR3 has 16 amino acids. The CDR3 was read in part: 39 bases, with the frame set at base 1. Here V drops 4 bases and J drops 0 bases, and the junction holds 0 bases not matched to any gene. Most of the CVID patients and most of the healthy controls were of Caucasian heritage. Heparinized peripheral whole blood samples of roughly 5 to 8.5 ml were obtained from each donor. Genomic DNA from adults with common variable immune deficiency (CVID) and from healthy adult controls was used for sequencing of TCRbeta CDR3 repertoires. A total of around 22 healthy adult volunteers (approximately 12 female and roughly ten male; age range roughly 23 to 66 years, mean age approximately 35) were included in the control group. Diluted blood was subjected to density centrifugation over Hypaque 1077 or Ficoll-Paque for isolation of peripheral blood mononuclear cells. Unsorted mononuclear cells served as the source of genomic DNA, which was extracted either by Qiagen column purification or by a centrifugation-based method.

This record belongs to a study of T cell clonality in common variable immunodeficiency (dated by TCRdb to the mid-2010s). Beyond this particular receptor, the publication reports: Even though DNA input was the same, control samples had an average of about 90,000 unique sequences each, compared with roughly 30,000 in CVID samples. The authors noted that sequencing repertoires of T cell subpopulations would be needed to clarify what caused the increased clonality in CVID. Correlations of repertoire features with clinical complications were constrained by heterogeneity among patients within the CVID cohort. CVID subjects shared fewer TCRbeta clones with each other than healthy controls did (p < 0.0001). TCRbeta clonality was higher in CVID subjects than in healthy controls (t-test p = 0.018), and the increase was most characteristic of about a third of subjects. CVID TCRbeta sequences were reported to have fewer deletions and N-nucleotide insertions and to lack highly modified clones with 13 or more V deletions.

CVID samples and control samples contributed equivalent amounts of genomic DNA as sequencing input. For every sample, a 60 bp segment covering the rearranged TCRbeta CDR3 region was amplified and then sequenced. The immunoSEQ assay, a bias-corrected multiplex PCR with high-throughput sequencing, was employed for TCRbeta amplification. For the original study's pipeline: Every unique nucleotide sequence was considered a clone and was annotated with V, D and J genes, copy number and frequency. Sequences were labeled productive if in frame, and non-productive if out of frame or containing stop codons. As previously described, clonality was computed from Shannon's entropy. Mean CDR3 Kyte-Doolittle hydropathy was derived from the predicted amino acid sequences of productive clones. Using the R hclust function, scaled V gene usage was clustered hierarchically with Manhattan distance and complete linkage. Clone sharing by CDR3 amino acid sequence was assessed by resampling 12 repertoires per group over 100 rounds. The repertoires were searched for 65 to 85 published EBV-specific TCRbeta sequences and a few hundred published CMV-specific TCRbeta sequences. A couple of CVID samples that yielded fewer than 10,000 sequences were excluded from the analysis, so 42 CVID repertoires were retained. TCRdb carries this immuneACCESS record with in-frame sequences only. Its versions omit some clonotypes, under half of them owing to an unresolved V gene in the studies checked, with the rest unexplained. The V and J calls and clone size are taken from that table; D and trimming were inferred from the DNA. In this sample the table shows under 40,000 clones, and no singletons are among them. Clones ranked in the top ten supply around 1% of the sample.

The rearrangement combines TRBV24-1 with TRBJ2-1; 12 central bases correspond to TRBD2. The source material was peripheral blood mononuclear cells. This TCR came from a person aged 18 to 75 in good health. The CDR3 bases that were read are TGTGCCACCAGTGAGACTAGCGGGGGCTCCTACAATGAG. It is translated as CATSETSGGSYNE. The entire CDR3 sequence reads CATSETSGGSYNEQFF.